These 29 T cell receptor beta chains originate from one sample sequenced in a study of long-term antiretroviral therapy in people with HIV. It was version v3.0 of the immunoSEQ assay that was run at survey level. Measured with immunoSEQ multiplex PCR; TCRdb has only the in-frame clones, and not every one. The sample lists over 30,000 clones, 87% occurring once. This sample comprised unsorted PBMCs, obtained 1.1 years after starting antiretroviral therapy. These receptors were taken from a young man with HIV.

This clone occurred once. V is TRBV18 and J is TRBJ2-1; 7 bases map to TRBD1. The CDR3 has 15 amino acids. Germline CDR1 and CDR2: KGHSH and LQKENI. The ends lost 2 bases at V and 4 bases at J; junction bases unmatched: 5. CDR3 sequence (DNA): TGTGCCAGCTCACCAGCACGGGACAGTTACAATGAGCAGTTCTTC. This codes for CASSPARDSYNEQFF.

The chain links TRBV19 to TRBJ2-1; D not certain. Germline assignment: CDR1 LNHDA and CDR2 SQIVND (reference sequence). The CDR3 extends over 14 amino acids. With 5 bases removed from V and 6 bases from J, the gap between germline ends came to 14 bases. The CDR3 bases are TGTGCCAGTAGTCCCCGACCTCCCCTCAATGAGCAGTTCTTC. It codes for CASSPRPPLNEQFF.

The CDR3 bases are TGCGCCAGCAGACCTCCGGCGGCAGAGGGCCAAGAGACCCAGTACTTC. Translated, it gives CASRPPAAEGQETQYF. V gene TRBV5-1 combines with J gene TRBJ2-5; D might be TRBD2 (5 bases). V lost 5 bases and J 1 base, leaving 18 bases between the germline ends. This CDR3 spans 16 amino acids. From germline, CDR1 is SGHRS and CDR2 YFSETQ.

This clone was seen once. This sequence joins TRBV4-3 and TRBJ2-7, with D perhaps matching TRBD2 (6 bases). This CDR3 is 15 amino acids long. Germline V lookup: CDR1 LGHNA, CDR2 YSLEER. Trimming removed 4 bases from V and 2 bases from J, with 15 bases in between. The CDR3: CASSLSGGAPYEQYF. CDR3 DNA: TGCGCCAGCAGCCTAAGTGGAGGGGCCCCCTACGAGCAGTACTTC.

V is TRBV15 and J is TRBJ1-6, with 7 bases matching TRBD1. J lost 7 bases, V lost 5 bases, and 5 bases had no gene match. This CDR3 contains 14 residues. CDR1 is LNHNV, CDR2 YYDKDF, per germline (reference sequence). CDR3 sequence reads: CATSYGQANSPLHF. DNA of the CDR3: TGTGCCACCAGCTACGGACAGGCAAATTCACCCCTCCACTTT.

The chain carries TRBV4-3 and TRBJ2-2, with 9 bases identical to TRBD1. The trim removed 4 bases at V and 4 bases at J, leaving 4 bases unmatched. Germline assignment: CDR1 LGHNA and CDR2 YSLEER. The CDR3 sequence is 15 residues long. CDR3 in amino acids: CASSLRTGATGELFF. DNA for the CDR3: TGCGCCAGCAGCCTACGGACAGGGGCCACCGGGGAGCTGTTTTTT.

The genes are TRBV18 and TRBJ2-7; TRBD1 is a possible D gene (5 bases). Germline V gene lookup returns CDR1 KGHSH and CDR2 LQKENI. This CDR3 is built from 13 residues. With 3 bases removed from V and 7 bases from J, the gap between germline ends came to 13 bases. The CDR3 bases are TGTGCCAGCTCACCCGGACAAACGTGGGAGCAGTACTTC. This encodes CASSPGQTWEQYF.

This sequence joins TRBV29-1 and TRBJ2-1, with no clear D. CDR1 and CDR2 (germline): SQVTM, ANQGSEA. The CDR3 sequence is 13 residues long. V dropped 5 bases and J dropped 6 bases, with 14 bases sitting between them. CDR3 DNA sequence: TGCAGCGTTCCGGTCAGCCAATCCAATGAGCAGTTCTTC. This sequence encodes CSVPVSQSNEQFF.

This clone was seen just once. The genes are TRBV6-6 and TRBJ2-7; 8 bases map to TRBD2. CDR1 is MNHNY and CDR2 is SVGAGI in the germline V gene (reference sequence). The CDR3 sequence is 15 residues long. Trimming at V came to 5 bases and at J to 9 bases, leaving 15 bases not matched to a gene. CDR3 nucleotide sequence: TGTGCCAGCAGTAGTGCGGGAGGTGGCTTTGGTTGGCAGTACTTC. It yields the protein CASSSAGGGFGWQYF.

CDR3 loop: CASSPLQVIYNEQFF. For the CDR3, the DNA is TGTGCCAGCTCACCACTACAGGTAATTTACAATGAGCAGTTCTTC. The rearrangement links TRBV18 to TRBJ2-1, with D perhaps matching TRBD1 (5 bases). This CDR3 has 15 amino acids. Trimming pared 1 base from V and 4 bases from J, leaving 11 bases between. The germline V gene has CDR1 KGHSH and CDR2 LQKENI.

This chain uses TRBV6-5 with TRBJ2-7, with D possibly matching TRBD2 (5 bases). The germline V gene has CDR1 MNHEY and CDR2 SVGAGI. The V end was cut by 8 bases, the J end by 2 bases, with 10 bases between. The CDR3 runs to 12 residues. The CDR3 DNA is TGTGCCAGCTCCGACGGGACCTACGAGCAGTACTTC. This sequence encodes CASSDGTYEQYF.

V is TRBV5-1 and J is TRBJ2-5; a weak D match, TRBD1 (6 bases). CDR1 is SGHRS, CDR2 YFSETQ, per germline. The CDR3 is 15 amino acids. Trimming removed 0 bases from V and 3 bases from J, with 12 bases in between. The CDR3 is CASSLAWGPKETQYF. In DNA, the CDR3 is TGCGCCAGCAGCTTGGCCTGGGGGCCGAAAGAGACCCAGTACTTC. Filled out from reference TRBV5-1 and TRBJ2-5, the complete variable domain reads KAGVTQTPRYLIKTRGQQVTLSCSPISGHRSVSWYQQTPGQGLQFLFEYFSETQRNKGNFPGRFSGRQFSNSRSEMNVSTLELGDSALYLCASSLAWGPKETQYFGPGTRLLVL.

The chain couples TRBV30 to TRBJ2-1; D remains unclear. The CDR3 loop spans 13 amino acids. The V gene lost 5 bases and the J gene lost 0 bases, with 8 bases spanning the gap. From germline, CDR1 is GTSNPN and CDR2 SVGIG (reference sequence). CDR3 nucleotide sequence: TGTGCCTGGGAGGAGAGCTCCTACAATGAGCAGTTCTTC. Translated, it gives CAWEESSYNEQFF.

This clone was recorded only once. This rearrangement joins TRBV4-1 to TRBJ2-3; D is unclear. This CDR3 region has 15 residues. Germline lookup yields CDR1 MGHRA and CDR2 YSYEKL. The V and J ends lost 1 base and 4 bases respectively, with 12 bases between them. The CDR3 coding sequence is TGCGCCAGCAGCCAAGTCGTCTCGCCGGCAGATACGCAGTATTTT. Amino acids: CASSQVVSPADTQYF.

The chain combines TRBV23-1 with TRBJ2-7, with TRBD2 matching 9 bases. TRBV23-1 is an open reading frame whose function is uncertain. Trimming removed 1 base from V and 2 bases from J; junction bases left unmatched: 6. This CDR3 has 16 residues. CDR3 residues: CASSQFSGTSPYEQYF. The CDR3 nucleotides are TGCGCCAGCAGTCAATTTTCAGGGACTAGCCCCTACGAGCAGTACTTC.

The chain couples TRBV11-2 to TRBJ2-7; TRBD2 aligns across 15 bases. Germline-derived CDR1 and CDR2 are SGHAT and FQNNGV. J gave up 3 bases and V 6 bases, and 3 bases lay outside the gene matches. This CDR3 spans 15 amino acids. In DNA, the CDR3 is TGTGCCAGCAGTTGGACTAGCGGGAGGGTCTACGAGCAGTACTTC. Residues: CASSWTSGRVYEQYF.

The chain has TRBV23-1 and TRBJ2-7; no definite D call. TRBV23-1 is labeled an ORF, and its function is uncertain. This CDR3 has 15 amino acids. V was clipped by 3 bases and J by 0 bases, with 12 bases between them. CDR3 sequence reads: CASSHPWKSSYEQYF. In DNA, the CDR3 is TGCGCCAGCAGTCACCCCTGGAAAAGCTCCTACGAGCAGTACTTC.

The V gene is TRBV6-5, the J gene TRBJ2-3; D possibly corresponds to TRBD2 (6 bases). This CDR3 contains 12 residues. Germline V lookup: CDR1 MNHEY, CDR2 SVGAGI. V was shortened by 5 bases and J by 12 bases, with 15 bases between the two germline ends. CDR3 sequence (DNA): TGTGCCAGCAGTACGGGACTCGTCCCCCAGTATTTT. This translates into CASSTGLVPQYF.

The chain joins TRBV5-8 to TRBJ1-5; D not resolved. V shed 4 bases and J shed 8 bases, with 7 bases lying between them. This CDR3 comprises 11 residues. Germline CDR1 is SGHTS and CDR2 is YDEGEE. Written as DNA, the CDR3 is TGTGCCAGCAGCCGGTGGGAGCCCCAGCATTTT. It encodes CASSRWEPQHF.

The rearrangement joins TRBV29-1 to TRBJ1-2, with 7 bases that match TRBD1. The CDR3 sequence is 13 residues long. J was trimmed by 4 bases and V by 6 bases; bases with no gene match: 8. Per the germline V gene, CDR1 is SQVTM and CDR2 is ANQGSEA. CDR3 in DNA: TGCAGCGTCGGGACAGAGTTGAGCTATGGCTACACCTTC. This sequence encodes CSVGTELSYGYTF.

CDR3 nucleotides: TGTGCCAGCAGTTACGGGGGGAGCAATCAGCCCCAGCATTTT. It translates to CASSYGGSNQPQHF. The chain employs TRBV6-6 and TRBJ1-5; maybe TRBD1 (5 bases). The length of the CDR3 is 14 residues. Trimming took 2 bases from V and 1 from J, leaving 6 bases between them. Germline values: CDR1 MNHNY, CDR2 SVGAGI (reference sequence).

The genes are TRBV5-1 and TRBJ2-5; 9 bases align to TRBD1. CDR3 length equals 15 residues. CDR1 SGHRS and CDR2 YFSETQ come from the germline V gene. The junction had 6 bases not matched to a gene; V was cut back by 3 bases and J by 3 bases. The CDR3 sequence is CASSWATGGEETQYF. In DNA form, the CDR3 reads TGCGCCAGCAGCTGGGCCACAGGGGGCGAAGAGACCCAGTACTTC.

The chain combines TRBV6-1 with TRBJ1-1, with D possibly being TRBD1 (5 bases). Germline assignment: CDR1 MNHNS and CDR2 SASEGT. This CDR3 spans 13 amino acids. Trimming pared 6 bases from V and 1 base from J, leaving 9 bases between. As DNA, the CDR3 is TGTGCCAGCAGACCGACAGCGAACACTGAAGCTTTCTTT. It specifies CASRPTANTEAFF.

The CDR3 here is CASSVATRAGGETQYF. CDR3 bases: TGTGCCAGCAGCGTAGCTACTAGGGCGGGAGGAGAGACCCAGTACTTC. The chain recombines TRBV9 with TRBJ2-5, with 8 bases matching TRBD2. The CDR3 runs 16 residues. With 0 bases clipped from V and 4 bases from J, the junction kept 8 bases outside the gene matches. Germline CDR1 reads SGDLS; CDR2 reads YYNGEE.

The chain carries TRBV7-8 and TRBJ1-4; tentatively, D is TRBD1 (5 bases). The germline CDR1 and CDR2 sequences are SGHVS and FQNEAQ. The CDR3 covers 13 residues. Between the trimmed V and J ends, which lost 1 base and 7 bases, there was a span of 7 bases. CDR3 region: CASSLGGVEKLFF. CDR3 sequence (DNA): TGTGCCAGCAGCTTAGGAGGGGTTGAAAAACTGTTTTTT.

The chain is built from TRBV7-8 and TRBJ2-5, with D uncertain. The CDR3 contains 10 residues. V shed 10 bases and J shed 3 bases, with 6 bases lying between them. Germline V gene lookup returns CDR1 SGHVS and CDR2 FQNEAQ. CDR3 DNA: TGTGCCATAGAGGAAGAGACCCAGTACTTC. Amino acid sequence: CAIEEETQYF.

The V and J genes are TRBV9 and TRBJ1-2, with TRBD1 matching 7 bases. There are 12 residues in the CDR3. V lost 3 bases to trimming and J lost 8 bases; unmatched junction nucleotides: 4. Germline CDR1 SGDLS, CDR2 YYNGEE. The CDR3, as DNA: TGTGCCAGCAGCGATACAGGGGACGGCTACACCTTC. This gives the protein CASSDTGDGYTF.

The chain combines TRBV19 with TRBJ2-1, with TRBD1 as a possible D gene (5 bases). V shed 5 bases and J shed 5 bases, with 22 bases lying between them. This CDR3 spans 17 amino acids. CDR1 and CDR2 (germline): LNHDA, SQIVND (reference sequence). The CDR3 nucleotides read TGTGCCAGTAGTCCCTCTAGGGGAAGCTCCGCGAACAATGAGCAGTTCTTC. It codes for CASSPSRGSSANNEQFF.

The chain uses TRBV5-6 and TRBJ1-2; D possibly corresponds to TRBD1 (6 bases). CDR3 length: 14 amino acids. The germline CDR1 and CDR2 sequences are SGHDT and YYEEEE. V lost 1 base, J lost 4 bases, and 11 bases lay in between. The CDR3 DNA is TGTGCCAGCAGCTTGTACCAGGGGACCTATGGCTACACCTTC. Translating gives CASSLYQGTYGYTF.